Here is one T cell receptor beta chain with its context. Its antigen remains unknown. This entry belongs to a study of cytomegalovirus exposure and HLA in healthy donors. Study-wide points: Later analysis indicated greater clonal expansion among HLA-associated TCR beta chains than among equally common other chains.

In germline, CDR1 is SGHRS, CDR2 YFSETQ. Trimming cost V 2 bases and J 3 bases; bases outside gene matches: 2. The CDR3 consists of 14 residues. Primers for the PCR totalled 60 Vbeta and 13 Jbeta. The data were produced by immunoSEQ multiplex PCR, yet TCRdb's version contains in-frame clones alone and is incomplete. The sample lists about 140,000 clones; 60% to 80% were seen once. Sample: PBMCs. The chain uses TRBV5-1 and TRBJ1-3, with 7 positions matching TRBD1. The sequence derives from a man aged 25 to 45 in good health and CMV-seronegative. The CDR3: CASSFSGGGNTIYF. CDR3 sequence (DNA): TGCGCCAGCAGCTTCTCAGGGGGTGGAAACACCATATATTTT.